Below, 28 T cell receptor beta chains from the same sample are listed, as sequenced in a study of blood T cell repertoires in COVID-19. Using immunoSEQ multiplex PCR, the repertoire was profiled, and TCRdb retains in-frame clones only, with some absent. The table has 200,000 to 250,000 clones, 85% to 90% seen once. Sequencing used peripheral blood. These receptors were obtained from a woman aged 70-85 years with active or convalescent COVID-19.

This clone is a singleton in its sample. The chain uses TRBV7-8 and TRBJ2-2, with 10 bases identical to TRBD2. Germline CDR1 reads SGHVS; CDR2 reads FQNEAQ. V gave up 4 bases and J gave up 8 bases; unmatched junction bases: 10. This CDR3 has 16 amino acids. CDR3 region: CASSSHQRGGGGELFF. Here the CDR3 DNA reads TGTGCCAGCAGCTCTCACCAGCGGGGGGGCGGTGGGGAGCTGTTTTTT.

The gene calls are TRBV4-3 and TRBJ2-5, with a tentative D call TRBD2 (6 bases). V was shortened by 0 bases and J by 7 bases, with 15 bases between the two germline ends. The CDR3 covers 15 residues. Germline assignment: CDR1 LGHNA and CDR2 YSLEER. CDR3 sequence reads: CASSQDIGGSGTQYF. DNA for the CDR3: TGCGCCAGCAGCCAAGATATCGGGGGTTCAGGGACCCAGTACTTC.

The J gene is TRBJ2-2, the V gene TRBV9; D might be TRBD1 (6 bases). The length of the CDR3 is 15 residues. The V end lost 0 bases, the J end lost 11 bases, and 17 bases lay between the germline ends. CDR1 is SGDLS and CDR2 is YYNGEE in the germline V gene. The CDR3 sequence is CASSVVQGPPQELFF. The CDR3 region has the DNA TGTGCCAGCAGCGTAGTGCAGGGGCCCCCTCAAGAGCTGTTTTTT.

This chain links TRBV7-9 with TRBJ2-2; 7 bases are a match to TRBD1. CDR3 length equals 17 residues. Unmatched junction bases numbered 13, after V lost 6 bases and J lost 3 bases. The germline CDR1 and CDR2 sequences are SEHNR and FQNEAQ (reference sequence). The CDR3 loop reads CASSEQGVRMDTGELFF. Here the CDR3 DNA reads TGTGCCAGCAGTGAGCAGGGGGTACGGATGGACACCGGGGAGCTGTTTTTT. The variable domain in full, with the rest retrieved from reference TRBV7-9 and TRBJ2-2, is DTGVSQNPRHKITKRGQNVTFRCDPISEHNRLYWYRQTLGQGPEFLTYFQNEAQLEKSRLLSDRFSAERPKGSFSTLEIQRTEQGDSAMYLCASSEQGVRMDTGELFFGEGSRLTVL.

This chain connects TRBV7-6 to TRBJ1-5; TRBD1 matches 7 bases. CDR3 length: 16 amino acids. Germline V gene sequence: CDR1 SGHVS, CDR2 FNYEAQ. The ends lost 0 bases at V and 3 bases at J; junction bases unmatched: 5. The DNA for the CDR3 is TGTGCCAGCAGCTTAGCGCAGGGGGGAATCAATCAGCCCCAGCATTTT. Residues: CASSLAQGGINQPQHF.

V and J are TRBV11-2 and TRBJ2-5; TRBD1 matches 7 bases. The germline CDR1 and CDR2 sequences are SGHAT and FQNNGV. The CDR3 runs to 15 residues. The V and J ends lost 5 bases and 5 bases, in that order; junction bases with no gene match: 11. The CDR3 here is CASSEGQTMGETQYF. For the CDR3, the DNA is TGTGCCAGCAGCGAGGGACAGACGATGGGGGAGACCCAGTACTTC.

The J gene is TRBJ1-2, the V gene TRBV18; D call uncertain. The V end lost 3 bases, the J end lost 8 bases, and 19 bases lay between the germline ends. This CDR3 spans 15 amino acids. The germline V gene has CDR1 KGHSH and CDR2 LQKENI. CDR3 region: CASSPQIGKEGGYTF. The CDR3 DNA reads TGTGCCAGCTCACCTCAGATCGGAAAAGAGGGCGGCTACACCTTC.

The chain carries TRBV7-2 and TRBJ1-6; no clear D. The V and J ends lost 5 bases and 7 bases respectively, with 12 bases between them. This CDR3 has 14 residues. From germline, CDR1 is SGHTA and CDR2 FQGNSA. The CDR3 loop reads CASSPPRENSPLHF. CDR3 in DNA: TGTGCCAGCAGCCCCCCCCGGGAGAATTCACCCCTCCACTTT.

The chain is built from TRBV28 and TRBJ2-7, with a tentative D call TRBD2 (6 bases). The CDR3 is 14 residues long. Germline CDR1 and CDR2: MDHEN and SYDVKM. Trimming took 8 bases from V and 6 from J, leaving 20 bases between them. CDR3 nucleotide sequence: TGTGCCAGCTTCGGGGGACCGCTTCCCTCCGAGCAGTACTTC. Encoded protein: CASFGGPLPSEQYF.

This sequence joins TRBV6-5 and TRBJ2-7; D gene ambiguous. V was clipped by 10 bases and J by 4 bases, with 11 bases between them. In germline, CDR1 is MNHEY, CDR2 SVGAGI. This CDR3 is 11 amino acids long. CDR3 sequence: CATKRNYEQYF. The CDR3 DNA follows: TGTGCCACCAAGAGAAATTACGAGCAGTACTTC.

V is TRBV24-1 and J is TRBJ1-5; the match to TRBD1 covers 11 bases. CDR1 KGHDR and CDR2 SFDVKD come from the germline V gene. CDR3 size: 16 residues. Germline trimming cut 3 bases from V and 6 bases from J; bases unmatched to any gene: 6. CDR3 nucleotide sequence: TGTGCCACCAGTGATGATACCGGGACAGGGGGTCAGCCCCAGCATTTT. Translated: CATSDDTGTGGQPQHF.

This rearrangement joins TRBV27 to TRBJ2-2, with a possible D match to TRBD2 (6 bases). Between the trimmed V and J ends, which lost 6 bases and 3 bases, there was a span of 11 bases. The germline V gene encodes CDR1 MNHEY and CDR2 SMNVEV (reference sequence). This CDR3 is 14 amino acids long. The CDR3 here is CASSAGSYTGELFF. CDR3 nucleotide sequence: TGTGCCAGCAGCGCCGGGAGCTACACCGGGGAGCTGTTTTTT.

The V gene is TRBV11-2, the J gene TRBJ1-5, with unresolved D. Germline lookup yields CDR1 SGHAT and CDR2 FQNNGV. Trimming took 1 base from V and 3 from J, leaving 7 bases between them. The CDR3 consists of 14 residues. As DNA, the CDR3 is TGTGCCAGCAGCTTAGGGCAGATCAATCAGCCCCAGCATTTT. It is translated as CASSLGQINQPQHF.

For the CDR3, the DNA is TGTGCCAGCCGGGTAGAGGTATCCTACGAGCAGTACTTC. Its translation is CASRVEVSYEQYF. The V call is TRBV28, the J call TRBJ2-7; D not certain. There are 13 residues in the CDR3. V was clipped by 8 bases and J by 1 base, with 12 bases between them. Germline V lookup: CDR1 MDHEN, CDR2 SYDVKM.

This chain uses TRBV14 with TRBJ1-6; possibly TRBD1 for D (5 bases). The length of the CDR3 is 16 residues. Trimming took 4 bases from V and 5 from J, leaving 15 bases between them. The germline V gene has CDR1 SGHDN and CDR2 FVKESK. The CDR3 sequence: CASSRLGGGNNSPLHF. CDR3 sequence (DNA): TGTGCCAGCAGCCGGTTGGGCGGGGGAAATAATTCACCCCTCCACTTT.

This clone has more than one count but fewer than ten. The V call is TRBV6-6, the J call TRBJ1-6; possibly TRBD1 for D (6 bases). With 7 bases removed from V and 10 bases from J, the gap between germline ends came to 14 bases. The CDR3 is made up of 13 amino acids. Germline CDR1 reads MNHNY; CDR2 reads SVGAGI (reference sequence). The CDR3 loop is CASKGGLLSPLHF. Here the CDR3 DNA reads TGTGCCAGCAAGGGGGGGTTGCTGTCACCCCTCCACTTT.

The chain has TRBV4-2 and TRBJ2-3, with 10 nucleotides matching TRBD2. The CDR3 consists of 15 residues. V dropped 0 bases and J dropped 4; count of bases not matched to a gene: 1. CDR1 is LGHNA and CDR2 is YNFKEQ in the germline V gene. DNA of the CDR3: TGTGCCAGCAGCCAAGAAGGGACTAGCGCAGATACGCAGTATTTT. Translation: CASSQEGTSADTQYF.

J is TRBJ2-5 and V is TRBV5-4, with TRBD2 identical over 10 bases. This CDR3 spans 14 amino acids. V trimming: 3 bases; J trimming: 9 bases; junction bases outside the gene matches: 8. Germline values: CDR1 SGHNT, CDR2 YYREEE (reference sequence). The CDR3: CASSYSERGGSQYF. The CDR3 DNA reads TGTGCCAGCAGCTACTCAGAGCGGGGGGGCTCCCAGTACTTC.

This rearrangement joins TRBV4-1 to TRBJ1-3; weak D call: TRBD1 (6 bases). Per the germline V gene, CDR1 is MGHRA and CDR2 is YSYEKL. The CDR3 runs 15 residues. V dropped 1 base and J dropped 2 bases, with 9 bases sitting between them. The CDR3 loop is CASSQVQGAGNTIYF. The CDR3 DNA follows: TGCGCCAGCAGCCAAGTACAGGGCGCTGGAAACACCATATATTTT.

This CDR3 is CASSYTRASNEKLFF. The CDR3 DNA is TGTGCCAGCAGTTATACCAGGGCCTCTAATGAAAAACTGTTTTTT. This rearrangement joins TRBV6-5 to TRBJ1-4; D perhaps matches TRBD1 (5 bases). Germline CDR1 is MNHEY and CDR2 is SVGAGI. The CDR3 totals 15 residues. V was cut by 3 bases and J by 3 bases, with 11 bases left in between.

The chain links TRBV11-2 to TRBJ2-2; 9 nucleotides agree with TRBD2. V lost 3 bases, J lost 2 bases, and 10 bases stayed unmatched. The CDR3 length is 18 residues. CDR1 and CDR2 (germline): SGHAT, FQNNGV. The DNA of the CDR3 is TGTGCCAGCAGCTTCCGCGGGGGGGACCTCGGTAACACCGGGGAGCTGTTTTTT. Protein: CASSFRGGDLGNTGELFF.

The count of this clone is one. The genes are TRBV12-3 or TRBV12-4 and TRBJ1-1; TRBD1 aligns across 7 bases. CDR3 length: 13 amino acids. Germline trimming cut 2 bases from V and 12 bases from J; bases unmatched to any gene: 9. The CDR3 nucleotides read TGTGCCAGCAGTTTATATTTGCGGGGACAGCCTTTCTTT. Protein product: CASSLYLRGQPFF.

This chain connects TRBV6-2 or TRBV6-3 to TRBJ2-3, with 8 bases aligning to TRBD2. Trimming at V came to 2 bases and at J to 6 bases, leaving 10 bases not matched to a gene. CDR1 MNHEY and CDR2 SVGEGT come from the germline V gene. The CDR3 runs to 16 residues. The DNA for the CDR3 is TGTGCCAGCAGTTACCGGAGGCGGGGGGTTTTGGATACGCAGTATTTT. Residues: CASSYRRRGVLDTQYF.

The chain recombines TRBV7-6 with TRBJ1-5, with D possibly matching TRBD1 (6 bases). V was trimmed by 2 bases and J by 2 bases, leaving 13 bases between them. This CDR3 has 16 amino acids. CDR1 is SGHVS and CDR2 is FNYEAQ in the germline V gene. This CDR3 reads CASSLLGAQGNQPQHF. In DNA, the CDR3 is TGTGCCAGCAGCTTATTGGGGGCTCAGGGCAATCAGCCCCAGCATTTT.

The chain recombines TRBV20-1 with TRBJ2-7; maybe TRBD1 (6 bases). Germline loops: CDR1 DFQATT, CDR2 SNEGSKA (reference sequence). V was cut by 5 bases and J by 4 bases, with 9 bases left in between. The length of the CDR3 is 11 residues. The CDR3 region has the DNA TGCAGTGCTTACCAGGGGTACGAGCAGTACTTC. It encodes CSAYQGYEQYF.

The chain links TRBV29-1 to TRBJ1-1; perhaps TRBD1 as D (6 bases). The CDR3 loop spans 13 amino acids. CDR1 and CDR2 (germline): SQVTM, ANQGSEA. Trimming took off 4 bases at V and 1 base at J, with 10 bases between the two ends. The CDR3 sequence: CSVVGQPNTEAFF. DNA of the CDR3: TGCAGCGTTGTCGGACAGCCGAACACTGAAGCTTTCTTT.

This chain joins TRBV5-1 and TRBJ1-2; 7 nucleotides align to TRBD1. CDR1 and CDR2 from the germline V gene are SGHRS and YFSETQ. V lost 4 bases and J lost 4; bases outside the gene matches: 10. The CDR3 sequence is 15 residues long. The CDR3 DNA is TGCGCCAGCAGCCTACATGGACAGGTCGTCTATGGCTACACCTTC. It is translated as CASSLHGQVVYGYTF.

V gene TRBV6-6 combines with J gene TRBJ2-1, with TRBD1 identical over 9 bases. The length of the CDR3 is 17 residues. J was trimmed by 12 bases and V by 5 bases; bases with no gene match: 20. Germline values: CDR1 MNHNY, CDR2 SVGAGI (reference sequence). CDR3 amino acids: CASSPVGTGLHRRGQFF. The CDR3 DNA is TGTGCCAGCAGTCCGGTAGGGACAGGGTTACATCGGCGTGGGCAGTTCTTC.